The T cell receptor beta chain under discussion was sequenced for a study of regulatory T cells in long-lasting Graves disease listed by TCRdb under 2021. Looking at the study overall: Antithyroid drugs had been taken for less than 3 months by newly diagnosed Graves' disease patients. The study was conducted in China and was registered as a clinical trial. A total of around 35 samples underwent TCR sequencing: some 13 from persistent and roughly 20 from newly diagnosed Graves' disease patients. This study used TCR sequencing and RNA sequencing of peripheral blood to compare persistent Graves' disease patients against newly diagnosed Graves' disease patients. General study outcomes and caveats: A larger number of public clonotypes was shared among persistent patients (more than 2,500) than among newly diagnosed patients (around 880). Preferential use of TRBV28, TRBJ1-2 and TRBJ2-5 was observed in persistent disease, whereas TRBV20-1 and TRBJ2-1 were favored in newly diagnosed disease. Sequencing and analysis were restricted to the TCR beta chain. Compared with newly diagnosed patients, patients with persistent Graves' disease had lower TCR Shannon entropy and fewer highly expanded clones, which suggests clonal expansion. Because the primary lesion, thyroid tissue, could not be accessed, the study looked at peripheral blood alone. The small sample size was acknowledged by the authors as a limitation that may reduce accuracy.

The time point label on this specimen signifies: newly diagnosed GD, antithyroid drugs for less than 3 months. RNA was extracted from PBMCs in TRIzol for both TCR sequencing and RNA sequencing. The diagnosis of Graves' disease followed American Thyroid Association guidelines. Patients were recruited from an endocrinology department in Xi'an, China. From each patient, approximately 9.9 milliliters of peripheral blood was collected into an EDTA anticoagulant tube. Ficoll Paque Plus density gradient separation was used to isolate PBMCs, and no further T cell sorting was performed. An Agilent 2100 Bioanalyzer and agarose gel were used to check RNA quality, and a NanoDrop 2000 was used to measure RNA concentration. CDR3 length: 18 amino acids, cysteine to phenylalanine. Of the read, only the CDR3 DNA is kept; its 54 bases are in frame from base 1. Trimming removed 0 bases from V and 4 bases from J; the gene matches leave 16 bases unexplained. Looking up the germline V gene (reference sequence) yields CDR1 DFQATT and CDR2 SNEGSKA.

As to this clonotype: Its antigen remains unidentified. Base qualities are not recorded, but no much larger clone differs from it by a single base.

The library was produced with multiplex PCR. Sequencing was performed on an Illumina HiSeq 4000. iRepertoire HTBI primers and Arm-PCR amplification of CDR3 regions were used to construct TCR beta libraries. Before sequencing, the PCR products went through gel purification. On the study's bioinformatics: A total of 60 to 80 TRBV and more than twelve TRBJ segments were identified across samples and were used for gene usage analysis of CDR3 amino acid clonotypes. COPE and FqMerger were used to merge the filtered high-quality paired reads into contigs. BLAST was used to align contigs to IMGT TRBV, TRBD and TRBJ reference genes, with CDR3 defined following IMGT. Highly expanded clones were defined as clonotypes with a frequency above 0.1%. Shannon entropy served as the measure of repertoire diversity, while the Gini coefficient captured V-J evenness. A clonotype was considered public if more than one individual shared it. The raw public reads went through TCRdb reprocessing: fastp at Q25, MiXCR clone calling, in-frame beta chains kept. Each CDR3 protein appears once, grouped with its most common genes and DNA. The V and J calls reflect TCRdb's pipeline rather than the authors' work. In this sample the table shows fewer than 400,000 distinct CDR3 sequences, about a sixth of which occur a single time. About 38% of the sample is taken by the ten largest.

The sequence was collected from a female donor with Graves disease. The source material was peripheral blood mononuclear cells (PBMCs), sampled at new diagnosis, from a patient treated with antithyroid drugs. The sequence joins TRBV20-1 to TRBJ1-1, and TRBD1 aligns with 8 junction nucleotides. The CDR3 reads CSARDLWAGGLGGTEAFF. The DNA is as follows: TGCAGTGCTAGAGATTTGTGGGCAGGGGGCCTGGGGGGCACTGAAGCTTTCTTT.